This entry lists 15 T cell receptor beta chains sequenced from one sample in a study of cytomegalovirus exposure and HLA in healthy donors. The PCR employed 60 Vbeta primers together with 13 Jbeta primers. Only in-frame clones appear in the TCRdb table, and some are missing; sequencing was by immunoSEQ multiplex PCR. The sample includes some 150,000 clones, over 75% of them seen just once. The sample consisted of PBMCs. The source of these receptors is a man aged 25-45 years in good health and CMV-seropositive.

This clone showed up just a few times. This chain joins TRBV6-6 and TRBJ1-3, with 8 positions matching TRBD1. Germline CDR1 and CDR2: MNHNY and SVGAGI (reference sequence). The CDR3 is made up of 15 amino acids. V lost 3 bases, J lost 7 bases, and 8 bases stayed unmatched. CDR3 in DNA: TGTGCCAGCAGTTATGGTGGGACAGGAGAGAACACCATATATTTT. It codes for CASSYGGTGENTIYF.

Only a few counts were recorded for this clone. The rearrangement joins TRBV30 to TRBJ2-1, with 10 bases aligning to TRBD2. Germline V gene sequence: CDR1 GTSNPN, CDR2 SVGIG (reference sequence). The V segment lost 5 bases and the J segment 5 bases; nucleotides outside the gene matches: 0. There are 12 residues in the CDR3. The CDR3 DNA is TGTGCCTGGGGACTAGCGGACAATGAGCAGTTCTTC. Amino acids: CAWGLADNEQFF.

The chain is built from TRBV28 and TRBJ2-3; perhaps TRBD2 as D (7 bases). V was clipped by 6 bases and J by 5 bases, with 21 bases between them. Germline CDR1 and CDR2: MDHEN and SYDVKM. This CDR3 region has 16 residues. For the CDR3, the DNA is TGTGCCAGCAGCCCCTACCGCCGGGGGGCAGGAGATACGCAGTATTTT. Encoded protein: CASSPYRRGAGDTQYF.

V usage is TRBV5-4 and J usage is TRBJ2-7; D remains ambiguous. V lost 0 bases and J lost 3, with 16 bases in between. CDR1 SGHNT and CDR2 YYREEE come from the germline V gene (reference sequence). This CDR3 is 16 amino acids long. Here the CDR3 DNA reads TGTGCCAGCAGCTTGGACTGGCAGGTGGAAAACTACGAGCAGTACTTC. Translation gives CASSLDWQVENYEQYF. Looking up the rest from reference TRBV5-4 and TRBJ2-7 gives the full variable domain: ETGVTQSPTHLIKTRGQQVTLRCSSQSGHNTVSWYQQALGQGPQFIFQYYREEENGRGNFPPRFSGLQFPNYSSELNVNALELDDSALYLCASSLDWQVENYEQYFGPGTRLTVT.

The genes are TRBV7-2 and TRBJ2-1; 12 nucleotides align to TRBD2. Germline V gene lookup returns CDR1 SGHTA and CDR2 FQGNSA. Germline trimming cut 0 bases from V and 6 bases from J; bases unmatched to any gene: 6. The length of the CDR3 is 17 residues. CDR3 sequence reads: CASSLARTSGEPNEQFF. The CDR3 DNA is TGTGCCAGCAGCTTAGCCAGGACTAGCGGGGAACCCAATGAGCAGTTCTTC.

The chain carries TRBV9 and TRBJ2-3, with D unclear. The CDR3 is 14 residues long. Germline V gene lookup returns CDR1 SGDLS and CDR2 YYNGEE. With 0 bases removed from V and 1 base from J, the gap between germline ends came to 6 bases. The DNA for the CDR3 is TGTGCCAGCAGCGTAGACCGGGGCACAGATACGCAGTATTTT. As protein: CASSVDRGTDTQYF.

V and J are TRBV7-8 and TRBJ1-5; TRBD1 matches 8 bases. Losses at the gene ends were 1 base for V and 4 bases for J; bases not matched to a gene: 6. The germline gives CDR1 SGHVS, CDR2 FQNEAQ. The CDR3 runs to 16 residues. CDR3 DNA: TGTGCCAGCAGCTTAGACAGGGGGATTGGTAATCAGCCCCAGCATTTT. Translated, it gives CASSLDRGIGNQPQHF.

This chain uses TRBV7-9 with TRBJ1-2; TRBD1 might be the D (6 bases). V was shortened by 11 bases and J by 11 bases, with 21 bases between the two germline ends. Per germline, CDR1 SEHNR and CDR2 FQNEAQ (reference sequence). The CDR3 spans 12 residues. The CDR3 DNA reads TGTGCCGGCACCACGGGGTACAGGGAGTACACCTTC. This encodes CAGTTGYREYTF.

The V call is TRBV5-4, the J call TRBJ2-5; 15 bases are a match to TRBD2. The ends lost 4 bases at V and 7 bases at J; junction bases unmatched: 8. The CDR3 extends over 16 amino acids. The germline V gene encodes CDR1 SGHNT and CDR2 YYREEE (reference sequence). The CDR3 DNA reads TGTGCCAGCAGCCAGGGACTAGCGGGAGGAGGGGGGACCCAGTACTTC. Translated: CASSQGLAGGGGTQYF.

The V call is TRBV28, the J call TRBJ2-7; 11 bases line up with TRBD1. The germline V gene has CDR1 MDHEN and CDR2 SYDVKM. With V trimmed by 4 bases and J by 3 bases, 5 bases remained unmatched. The CDR3 has 15 residues. CDR3 region: CASSSPGTGGYEQYF. The CDR3 DNA reads TGTGCCAGCAGTTCCCCCGGGACAGGGGGCTACGAGCAGTACTTC.

V gene TRBV27 combines with J gene TRBJ2-7; 7 nucleotides line up with TRBD2. Germline V gives CDR1 MNHEY, CDR2 SMNVEV (reference sequence). The J segment lost 3 bases and the V segment lost 5 bases, leaving 13 bases of the junction unmatched. CDR3 length: 16 amino acids. Written as DNA, the CDR3 is TGTGCCAGCAGTGGGGAGGGAGAGGGTTCGGTCTACGAGCAGTACTTC. Translated: CASSGEGEGSVYEQYF.

The rearrangement joins TRBV19 to TRBJ1-6, with D unclear. The V gene's germline CDR1 is LNHDA and CDR2 SQIVND (reference sequence). The CDR3 has 15 amino acids. With 0 bases removed from V and 9 bases from J, the gap between germline ends came to 12 bases. The CDR3 is CASSIDQRVRSPLHF. The CDR3 nucleotides read TGTGCCAGTAGTATAGATCAGAGGGTCCGTTCACCCCTCCACTTT.

This clone was seen a single time. The chain joins TRBV28 to TRBJ2-1, with 8 bases fitting TRBD1. Trimming took 4 bases from V and 8 from J; bases not matched to a gene: 1. The CDR3 contains 12 residues. The germline V gene has CDR1 MDHEN and CDR2 SYDVKM. DNA for the CDR3: TGTGCCAGCAGTTCACAGGGGGATGAGCAGTTCTTC. It encodes CASSSQGDEQFF.

Remarks on this clone: One end of the junction does not line up with germline, which may come from a read error. The chain links TRBV6-4 to TRBJ2-1; 9 bases are shared with TRBD2. This CDR3 spans 13 amino acids. CDR1 and CDR2 (germline): MRHNA, SNTAGT. The CDR3 bases are TGTGCCAGCAGTGCTAGCGGGAACAATGAGCAGCTCTTC. Protein product: CASSASGNNEQLF.

The chain recombines TRBV10-2 with TRBJ2-2; no definite D call. CDR1 is WSHSY and CDR2 is SAAADI in the germline V gene. Trimming took 1 base from V and 1 from J, leaving 4 bases between them. CDR3 size: 14 residues. CDR3 in amino acids: CASSEFVNTGELFF. CDR3 DNA: TGCGCCAGCAGTGAGTTCGTGAACACCGGGGAGCTGTTTTTT.